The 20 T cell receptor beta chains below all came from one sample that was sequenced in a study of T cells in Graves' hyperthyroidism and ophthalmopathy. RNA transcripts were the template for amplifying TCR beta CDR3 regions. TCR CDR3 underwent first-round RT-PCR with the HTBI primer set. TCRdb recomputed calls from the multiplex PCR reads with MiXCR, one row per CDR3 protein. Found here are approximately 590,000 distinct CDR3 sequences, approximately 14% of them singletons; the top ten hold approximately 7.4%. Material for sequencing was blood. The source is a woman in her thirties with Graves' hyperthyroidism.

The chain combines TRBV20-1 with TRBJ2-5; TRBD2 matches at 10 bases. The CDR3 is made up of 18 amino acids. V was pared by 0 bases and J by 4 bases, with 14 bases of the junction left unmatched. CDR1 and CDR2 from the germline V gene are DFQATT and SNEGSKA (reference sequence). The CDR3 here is CSARDLWLAGELGETQYF. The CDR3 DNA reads TGCAGTGCTAGAGATTTGTGGCTAGCGGGAGAATTGGGAGAGACCCAGTACTTC.

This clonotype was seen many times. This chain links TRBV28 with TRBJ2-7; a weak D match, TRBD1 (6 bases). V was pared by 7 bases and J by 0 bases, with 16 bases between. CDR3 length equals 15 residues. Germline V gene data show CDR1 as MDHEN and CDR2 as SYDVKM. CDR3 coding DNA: TGTGCCAGCAAAGCTCTGGGACAAAACTCCTACGAGCAGTACTTC. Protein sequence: CASKALGQNSYEQYF.

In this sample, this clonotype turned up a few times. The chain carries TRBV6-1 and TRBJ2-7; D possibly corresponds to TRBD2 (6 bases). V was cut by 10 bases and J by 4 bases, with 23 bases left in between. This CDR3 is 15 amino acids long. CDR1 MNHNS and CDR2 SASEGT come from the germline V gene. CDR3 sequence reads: CATRPSPGEAYEQYF. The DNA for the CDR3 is TGTGCCACCCGACCCTCCCCCGGGGAGGCGTACGAGCAGTACTTC.

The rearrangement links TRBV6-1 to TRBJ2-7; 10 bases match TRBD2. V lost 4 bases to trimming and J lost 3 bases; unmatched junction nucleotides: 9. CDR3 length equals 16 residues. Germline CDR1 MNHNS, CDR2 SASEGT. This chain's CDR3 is CASSVSSGSGVYEQYF. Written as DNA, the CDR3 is TGTGCCAGCAGTGTGTCTAGCGGGAGTGGTGTCTACGAGCAGTACTTC.

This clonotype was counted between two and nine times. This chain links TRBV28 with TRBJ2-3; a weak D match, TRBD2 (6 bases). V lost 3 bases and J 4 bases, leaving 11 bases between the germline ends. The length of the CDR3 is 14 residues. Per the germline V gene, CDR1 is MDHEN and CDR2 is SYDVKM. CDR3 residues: CASSFVAESDTQYF. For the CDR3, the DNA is TGTGCCAGCAGTTTTGTAGCGGAGTCAGATACGCAGTATTTT.

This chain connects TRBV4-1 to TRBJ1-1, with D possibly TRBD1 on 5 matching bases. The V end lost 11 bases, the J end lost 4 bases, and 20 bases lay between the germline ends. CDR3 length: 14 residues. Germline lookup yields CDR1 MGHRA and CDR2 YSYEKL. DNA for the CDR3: TGCGCCTCAAAGGGGCGGGGTGAGGGCACTGAAGCTTTCTTT. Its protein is CASKGRGEGTEAFF.

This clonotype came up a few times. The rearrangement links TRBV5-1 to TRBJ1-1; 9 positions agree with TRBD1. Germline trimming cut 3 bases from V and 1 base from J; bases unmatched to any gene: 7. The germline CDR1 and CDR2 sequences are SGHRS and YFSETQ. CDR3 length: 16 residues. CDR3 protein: CASSSTGTGKNTEAFF. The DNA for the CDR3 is TGCGCCAGCAGCTCGACCGGGACAGGGAAGAACACTGAAGCTTTCTTT.

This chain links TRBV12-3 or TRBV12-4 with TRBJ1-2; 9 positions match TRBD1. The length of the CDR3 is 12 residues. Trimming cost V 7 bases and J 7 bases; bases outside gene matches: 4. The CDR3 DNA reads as TGTGCCAGCAACACAGGGGGCTCTGGCTACACCTTC. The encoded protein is CASNTGGSGYTF.

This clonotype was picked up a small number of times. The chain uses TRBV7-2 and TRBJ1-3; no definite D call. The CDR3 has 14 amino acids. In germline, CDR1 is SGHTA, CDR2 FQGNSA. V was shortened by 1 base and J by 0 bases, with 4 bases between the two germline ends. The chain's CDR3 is CASSLDFSGNTIYF. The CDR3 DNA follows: TGTGCCAGCAGCTTAGATTTCTCTGGAAACACCATATATTTT.

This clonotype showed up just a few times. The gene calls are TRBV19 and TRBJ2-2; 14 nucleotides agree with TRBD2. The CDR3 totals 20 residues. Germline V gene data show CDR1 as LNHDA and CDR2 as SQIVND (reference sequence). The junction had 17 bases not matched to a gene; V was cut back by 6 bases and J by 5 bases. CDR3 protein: CASSRPARSGTSGRTGELFF. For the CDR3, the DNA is TGTGCCAGTAGCCGACCAGCCAGATCTGGGACTAGCGGGAGAACCGGGGAGCTGTTTTTT.

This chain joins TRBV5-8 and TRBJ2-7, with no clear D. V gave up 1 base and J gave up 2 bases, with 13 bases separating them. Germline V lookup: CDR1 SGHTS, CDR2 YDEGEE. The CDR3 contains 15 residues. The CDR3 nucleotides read TGTGCCAGCAGCTTGTCGATCGGAAGTACCTACGAGCAGTACTTC. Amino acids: CASSLSIGSTYEQYF.

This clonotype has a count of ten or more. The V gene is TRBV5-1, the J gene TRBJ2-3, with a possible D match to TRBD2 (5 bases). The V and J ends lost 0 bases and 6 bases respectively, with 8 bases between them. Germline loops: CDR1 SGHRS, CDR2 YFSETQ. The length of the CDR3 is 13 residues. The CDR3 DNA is TGCGCCAGCAGCTTGGTCTCGGGGGATACGCAGTATTTT. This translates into CASSLVSGDTQYF.

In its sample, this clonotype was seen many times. CDR3 sequence: CASSYRDRGPEQYF. The CDR3 coding sequence is TGTGCCAGCAGCTACCGGGACAGGGGGCCCGAGCAGTACTTC. The chain uses TRBV6-1 and TRBJ2-7, with 12 bases aligning to TRBD1. The ends lost 6 bases at V and 6 bases at J; junction bases unmatched: 6. The CDR3 is 14 residues long. Germline loops: CDR1 MNHNS, CDR2 SASEGT.

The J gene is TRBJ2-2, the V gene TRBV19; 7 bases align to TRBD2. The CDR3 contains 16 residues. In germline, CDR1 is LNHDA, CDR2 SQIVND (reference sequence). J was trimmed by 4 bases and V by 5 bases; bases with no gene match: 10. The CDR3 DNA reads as TGTGCCAGTAGTTTAAACCGGGAGGACTCCACCGGGGAGCTGTTTTTT. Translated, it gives CASSLNREDSTGELFF.

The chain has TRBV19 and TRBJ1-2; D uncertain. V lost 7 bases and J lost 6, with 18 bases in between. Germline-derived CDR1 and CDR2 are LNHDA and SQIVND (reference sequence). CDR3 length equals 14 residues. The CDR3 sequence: CASNHPSRPHGYTF. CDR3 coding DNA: TGTGCCAGTAACCACCCCAGTCGGCCCCATGGCTACACCTTC.

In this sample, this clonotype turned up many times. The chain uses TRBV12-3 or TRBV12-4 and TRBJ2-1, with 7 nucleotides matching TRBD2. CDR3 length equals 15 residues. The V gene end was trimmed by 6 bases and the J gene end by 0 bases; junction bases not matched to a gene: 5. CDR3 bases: TGTGCCAGCAGGAAAAGCGGGACCTCCTACAATGAGCAGTTCTTC. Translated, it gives CASRKSGTSYNEQFF.

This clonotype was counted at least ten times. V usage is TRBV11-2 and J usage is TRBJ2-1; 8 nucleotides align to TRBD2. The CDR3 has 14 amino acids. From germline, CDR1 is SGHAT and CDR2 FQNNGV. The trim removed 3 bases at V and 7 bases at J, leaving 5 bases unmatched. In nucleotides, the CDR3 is TGTGCCAGCAGCTTTCAGCGGGAGAGGAATGAGCAGTTCTTC. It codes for CASSFQRERNEQFF.

The CDR3 coding sequence is TGTGCCACAACGAGCGGGAGACACGGCAATGAGCAGTTCTTC. This gives the protein CATTSGRHGNEQFF. This chain connects TRBV15 to TRBJ2-1; TRBD2 matches at 8 bases. CDR3 length: 14 amino acids. Per the germline V gene, CDR1 is LNHNV and CDR2 is YYDKDF (reference sequence). Losses at the gene ends were 9 bases for V and 6 bases for J; bases not matched to a gene: 10.

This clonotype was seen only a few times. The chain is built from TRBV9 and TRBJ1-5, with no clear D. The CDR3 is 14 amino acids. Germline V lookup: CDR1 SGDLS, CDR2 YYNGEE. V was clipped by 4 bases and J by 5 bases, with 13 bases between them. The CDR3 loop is CASSLDPIDQPQHF. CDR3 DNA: TGTGCCAGCAGCCTGGACCCGATTGATCAGCCCCAGCATTTT.

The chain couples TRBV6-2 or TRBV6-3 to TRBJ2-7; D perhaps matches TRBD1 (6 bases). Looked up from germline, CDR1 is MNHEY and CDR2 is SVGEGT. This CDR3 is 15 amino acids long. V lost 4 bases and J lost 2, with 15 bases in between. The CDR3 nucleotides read TGTGCCAGCAGTTCCACCGGGACAATTACCTACGAGCAGTACTTC. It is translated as CASSSTGTITYEQYF.